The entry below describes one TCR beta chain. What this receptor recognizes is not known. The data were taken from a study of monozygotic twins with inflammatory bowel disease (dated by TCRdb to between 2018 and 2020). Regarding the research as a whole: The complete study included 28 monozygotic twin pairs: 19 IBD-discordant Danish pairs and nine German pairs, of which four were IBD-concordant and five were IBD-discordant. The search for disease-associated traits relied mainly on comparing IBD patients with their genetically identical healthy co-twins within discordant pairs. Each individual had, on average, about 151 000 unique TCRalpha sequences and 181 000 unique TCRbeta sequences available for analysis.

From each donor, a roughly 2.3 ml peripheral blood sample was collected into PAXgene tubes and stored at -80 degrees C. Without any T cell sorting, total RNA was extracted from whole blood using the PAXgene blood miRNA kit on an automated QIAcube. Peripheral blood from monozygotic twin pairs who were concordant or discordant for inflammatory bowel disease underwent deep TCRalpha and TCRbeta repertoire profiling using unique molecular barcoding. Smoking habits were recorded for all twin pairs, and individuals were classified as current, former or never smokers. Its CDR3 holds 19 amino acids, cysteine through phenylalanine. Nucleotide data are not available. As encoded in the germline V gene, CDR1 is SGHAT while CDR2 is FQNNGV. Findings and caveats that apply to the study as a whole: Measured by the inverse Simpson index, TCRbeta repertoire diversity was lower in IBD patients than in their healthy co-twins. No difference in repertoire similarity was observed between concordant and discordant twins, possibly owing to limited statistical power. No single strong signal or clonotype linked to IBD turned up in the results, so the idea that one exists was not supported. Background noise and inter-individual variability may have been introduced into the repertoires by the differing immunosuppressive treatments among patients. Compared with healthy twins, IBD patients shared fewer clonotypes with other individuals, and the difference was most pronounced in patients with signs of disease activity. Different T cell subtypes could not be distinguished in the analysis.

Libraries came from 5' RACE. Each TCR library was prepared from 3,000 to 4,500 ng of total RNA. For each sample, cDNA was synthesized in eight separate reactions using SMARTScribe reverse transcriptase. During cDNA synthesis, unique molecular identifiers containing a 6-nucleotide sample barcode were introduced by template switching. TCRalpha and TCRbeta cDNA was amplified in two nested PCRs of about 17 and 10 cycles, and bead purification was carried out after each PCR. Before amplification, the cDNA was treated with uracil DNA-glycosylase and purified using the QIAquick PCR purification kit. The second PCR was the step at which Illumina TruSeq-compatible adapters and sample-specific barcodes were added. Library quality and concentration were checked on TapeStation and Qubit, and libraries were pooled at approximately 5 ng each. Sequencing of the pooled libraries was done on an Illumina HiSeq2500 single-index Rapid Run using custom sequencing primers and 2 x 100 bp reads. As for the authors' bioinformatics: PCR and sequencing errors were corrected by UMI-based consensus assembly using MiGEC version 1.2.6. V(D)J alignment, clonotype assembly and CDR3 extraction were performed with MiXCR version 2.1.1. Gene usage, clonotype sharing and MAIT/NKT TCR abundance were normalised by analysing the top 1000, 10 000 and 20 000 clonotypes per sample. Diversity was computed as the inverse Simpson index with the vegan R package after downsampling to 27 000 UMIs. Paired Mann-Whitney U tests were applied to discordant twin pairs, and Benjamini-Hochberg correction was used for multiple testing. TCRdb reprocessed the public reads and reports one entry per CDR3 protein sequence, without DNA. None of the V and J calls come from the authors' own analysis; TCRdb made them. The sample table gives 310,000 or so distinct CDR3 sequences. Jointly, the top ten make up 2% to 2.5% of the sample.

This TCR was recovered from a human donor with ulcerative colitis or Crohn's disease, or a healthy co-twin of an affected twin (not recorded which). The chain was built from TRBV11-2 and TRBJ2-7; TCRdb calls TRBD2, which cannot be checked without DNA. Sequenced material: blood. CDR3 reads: CASSLPAPGLAGHSYEQYF.